The clone carrying this T cell receptor beta chain occurred a few times. Its antigen is undetermined. These data belong to a study of response to subunit inactivated influenza vaccine. Findings and caveats of the study: Few additional T cells are recruited per seasonal influenza vaccination, authors suggested.

TCRdb passed the RT-PCR reads through MiXCR, listing each CDR3 protein once. The data contain around 580,000 distinct CDR3 sequences, about 14% of them seen just once; the ten biggest clones take up more than 9.5%. Sequencing used PBMCs from blood, obtained 11 to 12 days after vaccination. The source of this sequence is a man aged 50-60 years who received an inactivated influenza vaccine.

The CDR3 bases are TGTGCCAGCAGCCCTAAGCGTACGGGTTGGGGGAGCACAGATACGCAGTATTTT. Amino acids: CASSPKRTGWGSTDTQYF. The V call is TRBV2, the J call TRBJ2-3; D tentatively fits TRBD1 or TRBD2 (5 bases each). The V gene lost 6 bases and the J gene lost 0 bases, with 22 bases spanning the gap. CDR1 is SNHLY, CDR2 FYNNEI, per germline. This CDR3 has 18 residues.